This T cell receptor (beta chain) is drawn from a study of T cell responses to AZD1222 COVID-19 vaccine. Study results and limitations: It was only a handful of AZD1222 recipients who were seropositive at baseline. The study found Spike-specific TCR breadth and depth rose after two AZD1222 doses.

This table comes from immunoSEQ multiplex PCR, and its TCRdb copy is limited to in-frame clones, with some not included. The sample has about 130,000 clones; approximately 90% are singletons. Regarding this clone: Its antigen is still unknown.

Germline lookup yields CDR1 MNHEY and CDR2 SVGEGT. CDR3 length: 16 residues. The trim removed 2 bases at V and 7 bases at J, leaving 9 bases unmatched. The chain is built from TRBV6-2 or TRBV6-3 and TRBJ1-4; 8 nucleotides match TRBD1. This TCR was sampled from an adult in good health. This sample comprised peripheral blood, obtained on day 0 of AZD1222 vaccination. Here the CDR3 reads CASSYASGGGREKLFF. DNA for the CDR3: TGTGCCAGCAGTTACGCATCAGGGGGCGGGCGTGAAAAACTGTTTTTT.